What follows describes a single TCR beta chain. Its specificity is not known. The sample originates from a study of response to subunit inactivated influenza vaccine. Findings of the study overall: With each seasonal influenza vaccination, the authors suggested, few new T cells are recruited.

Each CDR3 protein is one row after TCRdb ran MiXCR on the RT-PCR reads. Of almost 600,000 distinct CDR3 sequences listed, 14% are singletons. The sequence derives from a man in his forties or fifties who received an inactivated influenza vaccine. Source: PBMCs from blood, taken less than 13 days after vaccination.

The CDR3 DNA follows: TGTGCCAGCAGCCCTAACAGGGGAGGAGAGCAGTTCTTC. Translating gives CASSPNRGGEQFF. V gene TRBV7-2 combines with J gene TRBJ2-1; D may be TRBD1 (7 bases). Trimming took 5 bases from V and 10 from J, leaving 15 bases between them. The CDR3 spans 13 residues. Germline V CDR1 and CDR2: SGHTA, FQGNSA.